These 14 T cell receptor beta chains came from one sample sequenced in a study of CD8 T cells in ankylosing spondylitis. TCRdb passed the 5' RACE reads through MiXCR, listing each CDR3 protein once. Of about 130,000 distinct CDR3 sequences in the sample, approximately 13% were seen once. What was sequenced was blood, either unsorted or a sorted T cell fraction (not recorded which). The receptor source for this set is a female donor with ankylosing spondylitis or in good health (not recorded which).

This clonotype was seen at least ten times. The chain joins TRBV7-6 to TRBJ1-5; D unresolved. V was clipped by 5 bases and J by 9 bases, with 11 bases between them. The length of the CDR3 is 12 residues. CDR1 is SGHVS, CDR2 FNYEAQ, per germline. The CDR3: CASSPEVGPQHF. Written as DNA, the CDR3 is TGTGCCAGCAGCCCGGAGGTAGGGCCCCAGCATTTT. The variable domain in full, completed from reference TRBV7-6 and TRBJ1-5, reads GAGVSQSPRYKVTKRGQDVALRCDPISGHVSLYWYRQALGQGPEFLTYFNYEAQQDKSGLPNDRFSAERPEGSISTLTIQRTEQRDSAMYRCASSPEVGPQHFGDGTRLSIL.

The chain joins TRBV29-1 to TRBJ1-5; D uncertain. V gave up 8 bases and J gave up 5 bases, with 10 bases separating them. CDR3 size: 11 residues. CDR1 SQVTM and CDR2 ANQGSEA come from the germline V gene. The chain's CDR3 is CSLPGDQPQHF. The CDR3 nucleotides are TGCAGCCTTCCCGGGGATCAGCCCCAGCATTTT. Variable domain in full (rest from reference TRBV29-1 and TRBJ1-5): SAVISQKPSRDICQRGTSLTIQCQVDSQVTMMFWYRQQPGQSLTLIATANQGSEATYESGFVIDKFPISRPNLTFSTLTVSNMSPEDSSIYLCSLPGDQPQHFGDGTRLSIL.

This clonotype showed up many times. The chain combines TRBV20-1 with TRBJ2-1; 9 bases line up with TRBD2. The ends lost 1 base at V and 0 bases at J; junction bases unmatched: 4. In germline, CDR1 is DFQATT, CDR2 SNEGSKA (reference sequence). The CDR3 covers 16 residues. In DNA, the CDR3 is TGCAGTGCTAGAGGCTATAGCGGGAGCTCCTACAATGAGCAGTTCTTC. As protein: CSARGYSGSSYNEQFF.

This clonotype appeared many times. J is TRBJ2-5 and V is TRBV7-2; 8 nucleotides agree with TRBD2. This CDR3 has 14 residues. V trimming: 5 bases; J trimming: 5 bases; junction bases outside the gene matches: 7. Germline V gives CDR1 SGHTA, CDR2 FQGNSA. The CDR3 loop reads CASSPRRGEETQYF. DNA of the CDR3: TGTGCCAGCAGCCCAAGGCGGGGGGAGGAGACCCAGTACTTC.

This clonotype turned up a few times. The CDR3 bases are TGTGCCTGGAGAACCGACAGTCCCACCGGGGAGCTGTTTTTT. Its protein product is CAWRTDSPTGELFF. The V and J genes are TRBV30 and TRBJ2-2, with D possibly TRBD1 on 5 matching bases. V lost 3 bases and J 4 bases, leaving 12 bases between the germline ends. Germline V gives CDR1 GTSNPN, CDR2 SVGIG (reference sequence). This CDR3 comprises 14 residues.

This rearrangement joins TRBV7-6 to TRBJ2-1; a weak D match, TRBD2 (6 bases). The germline CDR1 and CDR2 sequences are SGHVS and FNYEAQ. The CDR3 spans 14 residues. The V end lost 4 bases, the J end lost 14 bases, and 21 bases lay between the germline ends. The CDR3 spells CASSSLGGLTRKFF. DNA of the CDR3: TGTGCCAGCAGCTCATTGGGGGGACTCACTCGTAAGTTCTTC.

The V and J genes are TRBV11-2 and TRBJ2-4; D is unclear. V was clipped by 4 bases and J by 0 bases, with 10 bases between them. The CDR3 totals 15 residues. Looked up from germline, CDR1 is SGHAT and CDR2 is FQNNGV. The DNA of the CDR3 is TGTGCCAGCAGCTATACGACACGAGCCAAAAACATTCAGTACTTC. This codes for CASSYTTRAKNIQYF.

A note on this clonotype: This sequence may be a read error, since a much larger clone differs from it by one base. The chain carries TRBV12-3 or TRBV12-4 and TRBJ2-6; D perhaps matches TRBD2 (6 bases). This CDR3 is 15 amino acids long. The CDR3 reads CASSRTSSGGNVLTF. Here the CDR3 DNA reads TGTGCCAGCAGCCGAACTAGTTCCGGGGGCAACGTCCTGACTTTC.

This clonotype turned up a few times. The V and J genes are TRBV7-2 and TRBJ2-1; TRBD2 aligns across 13 bases. CDR1 and CDR2 (germline): SGHTA, FQGNSA. Trimming at V came to 5 bases and at J to 4 bases, leaving 5 bases not matched to a gene. The CDR3 runs 16 residues. CDR3 nucleotides: TGTGCCAGCAGCCTGACTAGCGGGGGGCCGTACAATGAGCAGTTCTTC. It is translated as CASSLTSGGPYNEQFF.

This clonotype was counted ten times or more. The chain has TRBV11-1 and TRBJ2-3; 9 bases line up with TRBD1. The ends lost 4 bases at V and 6 bases at J; junction bases unmatched: 8. CDR1 is SGHAT and CDR2 is FQDESV in the germline V gene (reference sequence). The CDR3 has 15 amino acids. CDR3 region: CASSWEQGAADTQYF. The CDR3 coding sequence is TGTGCCAGCAGCTGGGAACAGGGGGCAGCGGATACGCAGTATTTT.

This clonotype was recorded many times. The chain has TRBV12-3 or TRBV12-4 and TRBJ2-7; D possibly uses TRBD1 or TRBD2 (5 bases each). This CDR3 is 14 amino acids long. The V and J ends lost 3 bases and 7 bases respectively, with 16 bases between them. The CDR3 DNA follows: TGTGCCAGCAGTTTGATGGGGGATGTTAAAGAGCAGTACTTC. Protein product: CASSLMGDVKEQYF.

This clonotype was found many times. The V call is TRBV12-3 or TRBV12-4, the J call TRBJ1-2; 7 bases match TRBD1. The junction had 7 bases not matched to a gene; V was cut back by 5 bases and J by 4 bases. This CDR3 has 14 residues. The CDR3 reads CASSITGAAYGYTF. CDR3 sequence (DNA): TGTGCCAGCAGTATTACAGGGGCGGCCTATGGCTACACCTTC.

With respect to this clonotype: One base away lies a much larger clone, so this may be a sequencing read error. The chain has TRBV27 and TRBJ2-3; TRBD2 matches at 13 bases. The CDR3 has 17 residues. Germline lookup yields CDR1 MNHEY and CDR2 SMNVEV (reference sequence). CDR3 DNA sequence: TGTTCCAGCAGTAAGTGGACTAGCGGGGGCCTTACAGATACGCAGTATTTT. This translates into CSSSKWTSGGLTDTQYF.

The chain has TRBV12-3 or TRBV12-4 and TRBJ2-3; 12 positions agree with TRBD2. The CDR3 spans 16 residues. Trimming removed 2 bases from V and 5 bases from J; junction bases left unmatched: 5. The CDR3 sequence: CASSLPSGRARDTQYF. The CDR3 region has the DNA TGTGCCAGCAGTTTACCTAGCGGGAGGGCTCGAGATACGCAGTATTTT.